This TCR beta chain was sequenced during a study of cytomegalovirus exposure and HLA in healthy donors. Background on the study: Clustering assigned about 79% of the approximately 390 genotyped donors to the Caucasian-associated ancestry cluster. General study results and limits: A few of the chains that were CMV-associated were confirmed in vitro to be specific for CMV antigens. There were some V segments, including TRBV6-2 and TRBV6-3, excluded as indistinguishable.

This CDR3 comprises 15 residues. V shed 4 bases and J shed 0 bases, with 7 bases lying between them. CDR1 and CDR2 from the germline V gene are SGHTA and FQGNSA. The PCR was carried out with 60 Vbeta primers and 13 Jbeta primers. Produced via immunoSEQ multiplex PCR; TCRdb's table is partial and in-frame only. The sample records about 140,000 clones, over 60% being singletons. This clone was recorded only once. Its antigen remains unidentified. Sequenced material: PBMCs. The source of this sequence is a man between 40 and 49 years old in good health and CMV-seropositive. V and J are TRBV7-2 and TRBJ1-6; D not resolved. The CDR3 loop is CASSSSSSYNSPLHF. Here the CDR3 DNA reads TGTGCCAGCAGCTCGTCGAGCTCCTATAATTCACCCCTCCACTTT. Together with reference TRBV7-2 and TRBJ1-6, the CDR3 gives the full variable domain: GAGVSQSPSNKVTEKGKDVELRCDPISGHTALYWYRQSLGQGLEFLIYFQGNSAPDKSGLPSDRFSAERTGGSVSTLTIQRTQQEDSAVYLCASSSSSSYNSPLHFGNGTRLTVT.